This TCR beta chain was observed in a study of CD8 T cells in Susac syndrome. Study at large: Patients with Susac syndrome were therapy-naive, treated with corticosteroids, or treated with intravenous immunoglobulin alone when blood was collected.

Random-hexamer reverse transcription was applied to 0.5 to 1 ug RNA. In TCRdb, the immunoSEQ multiplex PCR reads were re-called with MiXCR into one record per CDR3 protein. The sample records about 240,000 distinct CDR3 sequences, around 96% being singletons. V was trimmed by 0 bases and J by 8 bases, leaving 13 bases between them. The CDR3 is 14 residues long. Germline V lookup: CDR1 SQVTM, CDR2 ANQGSEA. Regarding the study as a whole: The TCR sequencing and HLA analysis in the study involved a relatively small number of individuals, as the study acknowledged.

The authors negatively isolated CD8+ and CD4+ T cells and FACS-enriched TEMRA cells. Comment on this clonotype: Its antigen is as yet unknown.

J is TRBJ1-4 and V is TRBV29-1; D is ambiguous. The material sequenced was CD4+ T cells from PBMCs. The receptor's source is a human donor with Susac syndrome. The CDR3 DNA is TGCAGCGTTGAAGATGCCGGGAGTGGGGAAAAACTGTTTTTT. Protein sequence: CSVEDAGSGEKLFF.